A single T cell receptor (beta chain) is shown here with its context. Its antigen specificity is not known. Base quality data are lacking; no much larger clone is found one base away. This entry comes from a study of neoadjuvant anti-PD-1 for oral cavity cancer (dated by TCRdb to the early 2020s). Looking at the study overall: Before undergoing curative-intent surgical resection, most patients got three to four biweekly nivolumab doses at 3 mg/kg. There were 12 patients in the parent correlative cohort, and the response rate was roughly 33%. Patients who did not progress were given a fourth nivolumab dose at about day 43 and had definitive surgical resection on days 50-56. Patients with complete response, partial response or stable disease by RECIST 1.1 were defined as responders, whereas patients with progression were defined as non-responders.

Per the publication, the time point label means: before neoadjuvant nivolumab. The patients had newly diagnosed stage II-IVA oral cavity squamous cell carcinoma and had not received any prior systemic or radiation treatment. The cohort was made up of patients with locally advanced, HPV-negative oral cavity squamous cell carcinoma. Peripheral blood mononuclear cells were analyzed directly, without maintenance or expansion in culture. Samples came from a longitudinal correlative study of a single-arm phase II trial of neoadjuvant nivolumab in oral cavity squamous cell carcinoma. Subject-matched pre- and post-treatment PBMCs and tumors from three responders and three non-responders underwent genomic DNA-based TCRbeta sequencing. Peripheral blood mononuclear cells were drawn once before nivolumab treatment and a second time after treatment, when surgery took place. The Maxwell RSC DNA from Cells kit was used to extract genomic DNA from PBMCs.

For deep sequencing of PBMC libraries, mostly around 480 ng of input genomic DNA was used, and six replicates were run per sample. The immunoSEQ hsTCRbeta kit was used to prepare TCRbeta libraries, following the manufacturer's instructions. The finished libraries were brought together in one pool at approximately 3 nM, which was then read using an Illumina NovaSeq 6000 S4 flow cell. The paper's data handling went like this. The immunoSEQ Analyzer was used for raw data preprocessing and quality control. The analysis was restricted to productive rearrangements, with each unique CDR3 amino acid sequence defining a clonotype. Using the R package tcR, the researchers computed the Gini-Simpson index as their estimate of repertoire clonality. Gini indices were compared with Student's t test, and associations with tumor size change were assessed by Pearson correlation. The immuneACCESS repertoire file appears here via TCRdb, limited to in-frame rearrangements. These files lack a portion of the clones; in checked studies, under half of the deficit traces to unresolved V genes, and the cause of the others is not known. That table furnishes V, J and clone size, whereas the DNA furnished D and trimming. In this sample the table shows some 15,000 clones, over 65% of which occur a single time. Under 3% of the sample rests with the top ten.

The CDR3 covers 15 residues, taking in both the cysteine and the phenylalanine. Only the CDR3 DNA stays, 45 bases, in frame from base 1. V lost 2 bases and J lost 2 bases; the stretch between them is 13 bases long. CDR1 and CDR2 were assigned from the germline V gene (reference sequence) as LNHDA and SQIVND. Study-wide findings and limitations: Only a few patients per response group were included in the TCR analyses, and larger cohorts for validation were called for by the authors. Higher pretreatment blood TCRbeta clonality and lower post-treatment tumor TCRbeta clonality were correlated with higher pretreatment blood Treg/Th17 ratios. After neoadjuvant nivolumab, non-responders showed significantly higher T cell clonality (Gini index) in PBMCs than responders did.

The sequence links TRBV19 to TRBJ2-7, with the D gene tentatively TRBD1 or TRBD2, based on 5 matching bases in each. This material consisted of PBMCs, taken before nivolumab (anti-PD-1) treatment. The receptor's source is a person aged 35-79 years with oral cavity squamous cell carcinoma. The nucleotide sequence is TGTGCCAGTAGTATAACCTGGCAGGGACCCTACGAGCAGTACTTC. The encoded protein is CASSITWQGPYEQYF.